The sequence of this T cell receptor (beta chain) was determined in a study of blood T cell repertoires in COVID-19. Whole-study context: In each case, the material was cDNA or gDNA derived from T cells, B-cell-depleted T cells, or PBMCs.

The germline gives CDR1 GTSNPN, CDR2 SVGIG (reference sequence). CDR3 size: 14 residues. V was pared by 4 bases and J by 10 bases, with 10 bases of the junction left unmatched. Study processing details: The assay estimated nucleated cells by amplifying reference gene primers. TCRdb keeps only in-frame clones here, not all; method: immunoSEQ multiplex PCR. V, J and clone size reflect that table, while D and trimming were determined from the DNA. The sample carries hundreds of thousands of clones, roughly 91% recorded once. This clone was detected a few times. The clonotype was recovered from a woman between 50 and 59 years old with COVID-19, enrolled during active disease. Sequenced: peripheral blood. V gene TRBV30 combines with J gene TRBJ1-6; 7 bases align to TRBD1. In DNA, the CDR3 is TGTGCCTGGAATACTATTGACAGGGCCTCACCCCTCCACTTT. It is translated as CAWNTIDRASPLHF.